This T cell receptor beta chain comes out of a study of PD-L1 blockade in urothelial cancer. As for the study in general: Treatment start was followed by blood analysis at 3 weeks (second dose) and again at 6 weeks. Blood samples contained a median about 150,000 T cells.

Assay used: immunoSEQ multiplex PCR; TCRdb lists only in-frame clones, some missing. The sample consists of over 65,000 clones, around 80% of them appearing once. This CDR3 contains 14 residues. A single count supports this clone. The V and J genes are TRBV21-1 and TRBJ2-7; the DNA was not used to check the table's D call, TRBD2. TRBV21-1 is termed a pseudogene. This receptor was obtained from a man between 65 and 85 years old with urothelial cancer. Sequenced material: PBMCs, taken around atezolizumab (anti-PD-L1) treatment. The CDR3 nucleotides read TGTGCCAGCAGCAGCGGGACGGCGACCTACGAGCAGTACTTC. Its protein is CASSSGTATYEQYF.